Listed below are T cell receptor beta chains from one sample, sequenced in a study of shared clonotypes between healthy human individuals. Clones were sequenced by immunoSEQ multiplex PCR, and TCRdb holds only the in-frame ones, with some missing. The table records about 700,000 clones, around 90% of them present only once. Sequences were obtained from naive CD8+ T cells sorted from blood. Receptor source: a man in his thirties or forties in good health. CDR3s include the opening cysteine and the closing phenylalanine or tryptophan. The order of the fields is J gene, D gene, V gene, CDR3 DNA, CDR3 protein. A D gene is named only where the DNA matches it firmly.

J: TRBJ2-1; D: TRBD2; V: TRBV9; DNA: TGTGCCAGCAGCAAAAGGACTAGCGTCGATCCCGCCGCCAATGAGCAGTTCTTC; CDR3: CASSKRTSVDPAANEQFF
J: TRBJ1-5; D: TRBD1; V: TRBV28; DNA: TGTGCCAGCAGTTTCCCCCCGACAGGGGGTAGCAATCAGCCCCAGCATTTT; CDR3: CASSFPPTGGSNQPQHF
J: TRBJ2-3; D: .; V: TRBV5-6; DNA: TGTGCCAGCAGCTTGGTTCCCGGCACAGATACGCAGTATTTT; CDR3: CASSLVPGTDTQYF
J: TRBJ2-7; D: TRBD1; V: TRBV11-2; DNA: TGTGCCAGCAGTATAGGACAGGGGCGCACCTACGAGCAGTACTTC; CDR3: CASSIGQGRTYEQYF
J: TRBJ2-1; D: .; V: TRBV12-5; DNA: TGTGCTAGTGGTTTGGAGGGGATCAATGAGCAGTTCTTC; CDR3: CASGLEGINEQFF
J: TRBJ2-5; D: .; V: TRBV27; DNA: TGTGCCAGCTCAGACCAAGAGACCCAGTACTTC; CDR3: CASSDQETQYF
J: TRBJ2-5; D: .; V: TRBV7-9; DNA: TGTGCCAGCAGCTTTCCGGCTAGTCAAGAGACCCAGTACTTC; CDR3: CASSFPASQETQYF
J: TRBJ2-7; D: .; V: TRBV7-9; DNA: TGTGCCAGCAGCTTGACAGGGAGGAAGCACGAGCAGTACTTC; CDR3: CASSLTGRKHEQYF
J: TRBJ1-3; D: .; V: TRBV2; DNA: TGTGCCAGCAGGAACTCTGGAAACACCATATATTTT; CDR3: CASRNSGNTIYF
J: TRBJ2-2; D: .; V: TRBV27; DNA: TGTGCCACCACGGGGGCAGGAGAGCTGTTTTTT; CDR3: CATTGAGELFF